This T cell receptor beta chain was recorded in a study of CD8 T cells in Susac syndrome (dated by TCRdb to between 2017 and 2020). In the study overall: Whether CD8+ T cell activation and differentiation in Susac syndrome was antigen driven was tested using repertoire sequencing. The study compared CD8+ T cell repertoire clonality among roughly eleven healthy donors, about 14 Susac syndrome patients and approximately 16 multiple sclerosis patients. The paper as a whole reports these results and caveats: The TCR sequencing and HLA analysis was acknowledged to have included a relatively small number of individuals.

Between the V and J ends, shortened by 8 bases and 7 bases respectively, the junction contains 17 bases. CDR3 length: 13 amino acids, cysteine to phenylalanine. Left in the record is the CDR3 DNA by itself, 39 bases read in frame from the first base. The germline V gene encodes CDR1 WNHNN and CDR2 SYGVQD (reference sequence). This clonotype showed up just once. Which antigen it targets is not known. The record has no base qualities; no much larger clone is one base away. One read yields weak evidence. Peripheral blood CD8+ and CD4+ T cells from healthy donors, Susac syndrome patients and multiple sclerosis patients were profiled by high-throughput TCR beta sequencing. Healthy donors were age- and sex-matched controls. Bulk CD8+ and CD4+ T cells were purified by magnetic negative isolation, whereas CD8+ TEMRA cells were enriched by FACS. Blood was drawn into EDTA tubes, processed within 24 hours, and PBMCs were isolated by density gradient centrifugation. PBMCs intended for TCR sequencing were cryopreserved in liquid nitrogen and thawed later in a water bath at 37 degrees C. Purity of sorted or isolated CD4+, CD8+ and CD8+ TEMRA cells was at least 90%.

RNA was extracted using the RNeasy kit, and roughly 0.5 to 1 ug of the RNA was reverse transcribed with random hexamers. The immunoSEQ multiplex PCR assay, covering 54 Vbeta and 13 Jbeta segments, was used to amplify TCR beta CDR3 regions. Bias from PCR amplification was corrected by using a synthetic template baseline for primer optimization and for computational correction. As for how the authors treated the data: Reads were annotated to V, D and J genes per IMGT and analyzed with immunoSEQ Analyzer, keeping only productive sequences. To calculate clonality, Shannon entropy was normalized by log2 of the number of productive unique sequences and then subtracted from one. Public and private clones were assessed among the 100 most prevalent clones of each patient and control. A clone was defined as Susac-specific if it was absent from the healthy and MS cohorts, from over 1,000 published viral clones and from other ImmuneACCESS disease sequences. Using fastp at Q25 and MiXCR, TCRdb reprocessed the public reads and kept productive beta chains. Each CDR3 protein gets just one entry, which takes the most common genes and DNA from the rows behind it. The V and J calls and clone size come from TCRdb's table, not from the authors' own analysis. Within this sample are approximately 75,000 distinct CDR3 sequences, with around 93% of them counted one time only. The ten largest make up 0.2% to 0.25% of the sample.

The chain links TRBV10-1 with TRBJ1-1; a weak D assignment points to TRBD1 (6 bases agree). The origin of this receptor is a human donor in good health. The specimen was CD8+ T cells from PBMCs. CDR3 region: CASEQQGQDEAFF. The DNA reads TGCGCCAGCGAGCAGCAGGGGCAGGATGAAGCTTTCTTT.